What follows are 25 T cell receptor beta chains derived from one specimen sequenced in a study of shared clonotypes between healthy human individuals (dated by TCRdb to about 2020). The library was generated by the immunoSEQ multiplex PCR assay. Sourced from immuneACCESS, this table was stored by TCRdb with only in-frame sequences that have V and J called. A share of the clones is absent; for the studies checked, an unresolved V gene accounts for under half, and the remainder has no known explanation. The sample table records under 2.5 million clones; 85% to 95% of these occur just once. The ten top clones hold approximately 0.4% of the sample. Source material: naive CD4+ T cells from PBMCs. The sample's cell subset or site, from its label and the paper: CD45RA+ positively selected. All receptors come from a man between 18 and 29 years old in good health. Some clones in this sample may be carry-over from other donors' samples.

The chain recombines TRBV9 with TRBJ2-1; the D is unclear. CDR1 SGDLS and CDR2 YYNGEE come from the germline V gene. CDR3 length: 13 amino acids. V lost 0 bases, J lost 9 bases, and 10 bases lay in between. CDR3 nucleotides: TGTGCCAGCAGCGTAGACAGAACCCGTGAGCAGTTCTTC. Amino acid sequence: CASSVDRTREQFF.

The chain recombines TRBV28 with TRBJ2-2; 8 bases agree with TRBD1. The CDR3 is made up of 15 amino acids. Germline assignment: CDR1 MDHEN and CDR2 SYDVKM. Trimming at V came to 6 bases and at J to 1 base, leaving 4 bases not matched to a gene. The DNA for the CDR3 is TGTGCCAGCAGGACCGGGACAGGGAACACCGGGGAGCTGTTTTTT. Protein: CASRTGTGNTGELFF.

This rearrangement joins TRBV11-3 to TRBJ2-5, with 7 nucleotides matching TRBD1. The V and J ends lost 4 bases and 2 bases, in that order; junction bases with no gene match: 7. The CDR3 has 15 amino acids. Per the germline V gene, CDR1 is SGHNT and CDR2 is YENEEA. This CDR3 reads CASSSGPGQQETQYF. The CDR3 DNA is TGTGCCAGCAGCTCAGGACCGGGACAGCAAGAGACCCAGTACTTC. The full variable domain, completed using reference TRBV11-3 and TRBJ2-5, is EAGVVQSPRYKIIEKKQPVAFWCNPISGHNTLYWYLQNLGQGPELLIRYENEEAVDDSQLPKDRFSAERLKGVDSTLKIQPAELGDSAVYLCASSSGPGQQETQYFGPGTRLLVL.

As DNA, the CDR3 is TGTGCCAGCAGCCCTAGTTCTAGTGGGGCCTACGAGCAGTACTTC. This encodes CASSPSSSGAYEQYF. The V gene is TRBV7-2, the J gene TRBJ2-7; D is uncertain. The germline CDR1 and CDR2 sequences are SGHTA and FQGNSA. V lost 5 bases and J lost 2, with 16 bases in between. This CDR3 is built from 15 residues.

V usage is TRBV9 and J usage is TRBJ2-3; possibly TRBD1 for D (6 bases). V was clipped by 3 bases and J by 6 bases, with 11 bases between them. The CDR3 contains 13 residues. Germline values: CDR1 SGDLS, CDR2 YYNGEE. The CDR3 nucleotides are TGTGCCAGCAGCGCCTGGACAGTTGATACGCAGTATTTT. This translates into CASSAWTVDTQYF.

The rearrangement uses TRBV4-2 and TRBJ1-4, with TRBD1 as a possible D gene (6 bases). This CDR3 region has 17 residues. Trimming took off 2 bases at V and 0 bases at J, with 13 bases between the two ends. Germline V gene lookup returns CDR1 LGHNA and CDR2 YNFKEQ. The CDR3 spells CASSQRTGRSTNEKLFF. The CDR3 region has the DNA TGTGCCAGCAGCCAACGCACAGGGAGGTCAACTAATGAAAAACTGTTTTTT.

The V call is TRBV9, the J call TRBJ2-2, with D tentatively TRBD2 (6 bases). Per the germline V gene, CDR1 is SGDLS and CDR2 is YYNGEE. V was trimmed by 1 base and J by 2 bases, leaving 12 bases between them. CDR3 length: 16 amino acids. The CDR3 loop is CASSVNAGSNTGELFF. The CDR3 nucleotides read TGTGCCAGCAGCGTAAACGCGGGAAGCAACACCGGGGAGCTGTTTTTT. Complete variable domain (other parts from reference TRBV9 and TRBJ2-2): DSGVTQTPKHLITATGQRVTLRCSPRSGDLSVYWYQQSLDQGLQFLIQYYNGEERAKGNILERFSAQQFPDLHSELNLSSLELGDSALYFCASSVNAGSNTGELFFGEGSRLTVL.

This chain uses TRBV11-2 with TRBJ1-1, with D possibly matching TRBD1 (6 bases). Germline V gene sequence: CDR1 SGHAT, CDR2 FQNNGV. The CDR3 sequence is 13 residues long. V gave up 6 bases and J gave up 4 bases, with 12 bases separating them. CDR3 in amino acids: CASRKGVVTEAFF. The DNA for the CDR3 is TGTGCCAGCAGAAAGGGGGTCGTCACTGAAGCTTTCTTT.

The V call is TRBV11-1, the J call TRBJ2-3, with TRBD1 matching 8 bases. Germline V CDR1 and CDR2: SGHAT, FQDESV (reference sequence). The trim removed 5 bases at V and 6 bases at J, leaving 4 bases unmatched. CDR3 size: 13 residues. CDR3 coding DNA: TGTGCCAGCAGCCTCCGGACAGGGGATACGCAGTATTTT. This sequence encodes CASSLRTGDTQYF.

The chain carries TRBV5-1 and TRBJ2-1; 10 bases align to TRBD2. Germline V gene data show CDR1 as SGHRS and CDR2 as YFSETQ. V shed 3 bases and J 9 bases; nucleotides not matched to a gene: 6. The CDR3 totals 14 residues. CDR3 coding DNA: TGCGCCAGCAGCTCAACTAGCGGGATTGGTGAGCAGTTCTTC. Its translation is CASSSTSGIGEQFF.

This chain links TRBV28 with TRBJ2-2; possible D gene TRBD2, 5 bases. The germline gives CDR1 MDHEN, CDR2 SYDVKM. The V and J ends lost 7 bases and 5 bases respectively, with 23 bases between them. The CDR3 covers 17 residues. In nucleotides, the CDR3 is TGTGCCAGCACCCTCCACGGGGATTCTTTCACGACCGGGGAGCTGTTTTTT. It specifies CASTLHGDSFTTGELFF.

The genes are TRBV7-8 and TRBJ1-1, with TRBD1 identical over 9 bases. Losses at the gene ends were 3 bases for V and 3 bases for J; bases not matched to a gene: 5. The CDR3 contains 15 residues. The germline V gene encodes CDR1 SGHVS and CDR2 FQNEAQ. The CDR3 here is CASSLGQGDDTEAFF. In nucleotides, the CDR3 is TGTGCCAGCAGCTTGGGACAGGGAGACGACACTGAAGCTTTCTTT.

This sequence joins TRBV6-4 and TRBJ2-5; 7 bases are shared with TRBD2. This CDR3 region has 16 residues. Germline V gene lookup returns CDR1 MRHNA and CDR2 SNTAGT. V was clipped by 9 bases and J by 2 bases; unmatched bases: 15. The DNA of the CDR3 is TGTGCCAGACTTCCGGCTCCTGCGGGGGAGCAAGAGACCCAGTACTTC. Protein product: CARLPAPAGEQETQYF.

Here the CDR3 reads CASSLASTLSYNEQFF. The CDR3 nucleotides are TGTGCCAGCAGCTTAGCCTCGACACTTTCTTACAATGAGCAGTTCTTC. The rearrangement joins TRBV7-2 to TRBJ2-1; D call uncertain. The ends were cut back, 0 bases at V and 4 bases at J, with 13 bases in the middle. The V gene's germline CDR1 is SGHTA and CDR2 FQGNSA. This CDR3 spans 16 amino acids.

A note on this clone: Other DNA sequences in this specimen translate into the identical CDR3. The chain recombines TRBV28 with TRBJ1-5; the D gene is possibly TRBD1 (6 bases). Trimming stripped 3 bases from V and 7 bases from J, with 7 bases between. This CDR3 is 12 amino acids long. CDR1 and CDR2 (germline): MDHEN, SYDVKM. The CDR3 region is CASSLGGQPQHF. The CDR3 DNA sequence: TGTGCCAGCAGTTTGGGGGGCCAGCCCCAGCATTTT. The variable domain in full, completed from reference TRBV28 and TRBJ1-5, reads DVKVTQSSRYLVKRTGEKVFLECVQDMDHENMFWYRQDPGLGLRLIYFSYDVKMKEKGDIPEGYSVSREKKERFSLILESASTNQTSMYLCASSLGGQPQHFGDGTRLSIL.

V is TRBV4-1 and J is TRBJ2-2; no reliable D call. The germline CDR1 and CDR2 sequences are MGHRA and YSYEKL. V was cut by 6 bases and J by 1 base, with 12 bases left in between. The length of the CDR3 is 15 residues. The CDR3 nucleotides are TGCGCCAGCAGTCAAAGAGGCGGGAACACCGGGGAGCTGTTTTTT. Its translation is CASSQRGGNTGELFF.

The chain has TRBV28 and TRBJ2-7, with D maybe TRBD1 (5 bases). Germline V CDR1 and CDR2: MDHEN, SYDVKM. The CDR3 runs to 14 residues. Trimming stripped 3 bases from V and 2 bases from J, with 11 bases between. The CDR3 region has the DNA TGTGCCAGCAGTTTGCGGACACCACCCTACGAGCAGTACTTC. Translating gives CASSLRTPPYEQYF.

V and J are TRBV11-2 and TRBJ2-1, with 11 bases that match TRBD2. After removal of 7 bases from V and 6 bases from J, the junction contained 8 bases not matched to a gene. The CDR3 covers 15 residues. Germline V gene data show CDR1 as SGHAT and CDR2 as FQNNGV. DNA of the CDR3: TGTGCCAGCAATTCACTAGCGGGGGAATCCAATGAGCAGTTCTTC. Its protein product is CASNSLAGESNEQFF.

This chain joins TRBV28 and TRBJ2-7, with D unclear. This CDR3 has 14 residues. CDR1 and CDR2 from the germline V gene are MDHEN and SYDVKM. With 6 bases removed from V and 0 bases from J, the gap between germline ends came to 12 bases. The CDR3 here is CASSLQPLSYEQYF. The CDR3 DNA reads TGTGCCAGCAGCCTCCAACCCCTCTCCTACGAGCAGTACTTC.

The chain employs TRBV4-1 and TRBJ2-4; D gene uncertain. V was clipped by 1 base and J by 5 bases, with 12 bases between them. CDR1 MGHRA and CDR2 YSYEKL come from the germline V gene. The CDR3 length is 15 residues. The CDR3 nucleotides are TGCGCCAGCAGCCAAGGCAGGCAGAACGAAAACATTCAGTACTTC. It translates to CASSQGRQNENIQYF.

The chain carries TRBV15 and TRBJ2-7; 12 nucleotides align to TRBD2. Germline V lookup: CDR1 LNHNV, CDR2 YYDKDF (reference sequence). The CDR3 loop spans 17 amino acids. Losses at the gene ends were 0 bases for V and 0 bases for J; bases not matched to a gene: 3. The DNA for the CDR3 is TGTGCCACCAGCAGAGAACTAGCGGGAGGCCTCTCCTACGAGCAGTACTTC. It translates to CATSRELAGGLSYEQYF.

The chain has TRBV9 and TRBJ2-5; D might be TRBD2 (5 bases). CDR1 and CDR2 from the germline V gene are SGDLS and YYNGEE. Trimming took 0 bases from V and 5 from J, leaving 17 bases between them. The CDR3 spans 16 residues. This CDR3 reads CASSVGVEGRGETQYF. For the CDR3, the DNA is TGTGCCAGCAGCGTAGGGGTAGAGGGCCGGGGTGAGACCCAGTACTTC. Filled out from reference TRBV9 and TRBJ2-5, the complete variable domain reads DSGVTQTPKHLITATGQRVTLRCSPRSGDLSVYWYQQSLDQGLQFLIQYYNGEERAKGNILERFSAQQFPDLHSELNLSSLELGDSALYFCASSVGVEGRGETQYFGPGTRLLVL.

The V call is TRBV7-2, the J call TRBJ1-5; maybe TRBD1 (6 bases). CDR1 and CDR2 (germline): SGHTA, FQGNSA. V lost 5 bases and J lost 9, with 17 bases in between. This CDR3 region has 14 residues. The CDR3, as DNA: TGTGCCAGCAGCCCCGAACAGGGCTCGCGGCCCCAGCATTTT. Protein sequence: CASSPEQGSRPQHF.

The chain couples TRBV7-3 to TRBJ2-5; the D gene could be TRBD1 or TRBD2 (5 bases each). This CDR3 comprises 17 residues. Germline-derived CDR1 and CDR2 are SGHTA and FQGTGA. Trimming left V 2 bases short and J 2 bases short, with 18 bases between. DNA for the CDR3: TGTGCCAGCAGCTTAGCCCCGAGGGGCAGAACACAAGAGACCCAGTACTTC. Its translation: CASSLAPRGRTQETQYF.

This clone was observed a handful of times. V gene TRBV7-2 combines with J gene TRBJ1-1; TRBD1 aligns across 10 bases. The junction had 5 bases not matched to a gene; V was cut back by 9 bases and J by 1 base. The germline V gene has CDR1 SGHTA and CDR2 FQGNSA. The CDR3 is made up of 14 amino acids. The DNA of the CDR3 is TGTGCCAGTCGGACAGGGGGAACGAACACTGAAGCTTTCTTT. Residues: CASRTGGTNTEAFF. The full variable domain, with the rest looked up from reference TRBV7-2 and TRBJ1-1, is GAGVSQSPSNKVTEKGKDVELRCDPISGHTALYWYRQSLGQGLEFLIYFQGNSAPDKSGLPSDRFSAERTGGSVSTLTIQRTQQEDSAVYLCASRTGGTNTEAFFGQGTRLTVV.